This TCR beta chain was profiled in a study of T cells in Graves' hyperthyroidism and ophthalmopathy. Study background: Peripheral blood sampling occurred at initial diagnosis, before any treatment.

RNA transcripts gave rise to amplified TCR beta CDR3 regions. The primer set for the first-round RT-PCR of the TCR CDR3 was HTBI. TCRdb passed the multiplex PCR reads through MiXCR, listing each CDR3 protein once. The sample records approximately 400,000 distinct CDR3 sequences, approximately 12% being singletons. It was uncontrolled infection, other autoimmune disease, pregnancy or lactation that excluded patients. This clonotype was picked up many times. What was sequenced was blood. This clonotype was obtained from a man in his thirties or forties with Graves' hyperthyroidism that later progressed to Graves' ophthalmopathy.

The CDR3 coding sequence is TGTGCCAGCAGCTTAGGAACAGATACGCAGTATTTT. It specifies CASSLGTDTQYF. V gene TRBV7-9 combines with J gene TRBJ2-3; no reliable D call. Germline V gene lookup returns CDR1 SEHNR and CDR2 FQNEAQ (reference sequence). Trimming left V 1 base short and J 3 bases short, with 2 bases between. The CDR3 has 12 amino acids. Together with reference TRBV7-9 and TRBJ2-3, the CDR3 gives the full variable domain: DTGVSQNPRHKITKRGQNVTFRCDPISEHNRLYWYRQTLGQGPEFLTYFQNEAQLEKSRLLSDRFSAERPKGSFSTLEIQRTEQGDSAMYLCASSLGTDTQYFGPGTRLTVL.